This T cell receptor beta chain was recovered during a study of T-cell reconstitution after alpha-beta-depleted transplantation in children. Germline loops: CDR1 DFQATT, CDR2 SNEGSKA (reference sequence). The CDR3 runs 12 residues. There are many counts of this clonotype. The junction does not match germline at one end; this may be a read error. Unique molecular identifiers were used to barcode this TCRbeta library. One entry per CDR3 protein, called by TCRdb with MiXCR from the PCR reads. The table records over 550,000 distinct CDR3 sequences, about 10% of them present only once. The sequence came from a human donor who donated a stem cell graft to a child with acute myeloid leukemia. The source material was PBMCs from the stem cell graft donor, sampled from the stem cell graft. This chain links TRBV20-1 with TRBJ2-5; TRBD1 aligns across 9 bases. The CDR3 sequence is CSASSTGGLPNF. The CDR3 DNA reads TGCAGTGCTAGTTCGACAGGGGGTTTGCCAAACTTC.